This T cell receptor beta chain comes out of a study of cytomegalovirus exposure and HLA in healthy donors. Overall study: According to later analysis, the same platform produced the 120 validation and about 630 first-cohort repertoires.

The data were produced by immunoSEQ multiplex PCR, yet TCRdb's version contains in-frame clones alone and is incomplete. The table records about 280,000 clones, roughly 88% of them present only once. V trimming: 5 bases; J trimming: 4 bases; junction bases outside the gene matches: 11. This CDR3 is built from 17 residues. Germline V lookup: CDR1 SNHLY, CDR2 FYNNEI. Study results and limitations: Altogether, around 160 TCR beta chains were recorded as cytomegalovirus-associated. Most TCR sequences were seen very rarely across donors, but some public TCRs occurred in many.

In regard to this clone: Antigen specificity is unknown.

The material sequenced was PBMCs. The clonotype comes from a woman younger than 30 in good health and CMV-seronegative. The rearrangement uses TRBV2 and TRBJ2-1, with 10 bases lining up with TRBD2. The CDR3 bases are TGTGCCAGCAGTTCGACTAGCGGGTCAAACCTATACAATGAGCAGTTCTTC. Encoded protein: CASSSTSGSNLYNEQFF.